The 12 T cell receptor beta chains listed next were all sequenced from one sample in a study of vaccination effects on CD4 cells after COVID-19. Generated by immunoSEQ multiplex PCR, the TCRdb table keeps only in-frame clones and is missing some. The sample lists 55,000 to 80,000 clones, 80% seen once, with 12% in the top ten. For these receptors, no antigen is known. In the ViraFEST assay, antigen-specific CD4+ clonotypes were identified by expansion after peptide-pool stimulation. At the end of nine to ten days of culture, CD4+ T cells were isolated. Vaccine recipients had no previous SARS-CoV-2 infection; their nucleocapsid antibodies were negative. The specimen comprised CD4+ T cells from PBMCs cultured with SARS-CoV-2 spike peptides, sampled before COVID-19 vaccination. Receptor source: a human donor who received a COVID-19 vaccine.

This chain links TRBV6-1 with TRBJ1-3; D is unresolved. The germline gives CDR1 MNHNS, CDR2 SASEGT. CDR3 size: 12 residues. V lost 2 bases and J 4 bases, leaving 3 bases between the germline ends. CDR3 loop: CASSERGNTIYF. In DNA, the CDR3 is TGTGCCAGCAGTGAACGGGGAAACACCATATATTTT.

The genes are TRBV5-6 and TRBJ1-2; D not resolved. Germline CDR1 SGHDT, CDR2 YYEEEE. CDR3 length equals 13 residues. V was shortened by 5 bases and J by 0 bases, with 8 bases between the two germline ends. The CDR3 sequence is CASSQLPNYGYTF. The CDR3 DNA reads as TGTGCCAGCAGTCAGCTACCTAACTATGGCTACACCTTC.

This rearrangement joins TRBV4-1 to TRBJ2-3, with D possibly being TRBD2 (5 bases). Trimming pared 1 base from V and 4 bases from J, leaving 15 bases between. The CDR3 is 16 amino acids. The germline V gene encodes CDR1 MGHRA and CDR2 YSYEKL. CDR3 protein: CASSQGALGGPDTQYF. The CDR3 DNA reads as TGCGCCAGCAGCCAAGGGGCTCTCGGAGGTCCAGATACGCAGTATTTT.

This chain links TRBV9 with TRBJ2-2; 10 bases map to TRBD1. Germline V gene sequence: CDR1 SGDLS, CDR2 YYNGEE. J lost 6 bases, V lost 0 bases, and 2 bases had no gene match. This CDR3 has 15 amino acids. In DNA, the CDR3 is TGTGCCAGCAGCGTAGTTGGACAGGGGGCCGGGGAGCTGTTTTTT. This translates into CASSVVGQGAGELFF.

The chain is built from TRBV9 and TRBJ1-3; no reliable D call. The V end was cut by 3 bases, the J end by 2 bases, with 6 bases between. The germline V gene has CDR1 SGDLS and CDR2 YYNGEE. The CDR3 extends over 13 amino acids. CDR3 residues: CASSASPGNTIYF. CDR3 in DNA: TGTGCCAGCAGCGCCAGCCCTGGAAACACCATATATTTT.

The chain's CDR3 is CASSPGTLEDTIYF. In DNA form, the CDR3 reads TGCGCCAGCAGCCCTGGGACCCTGGAGGACACCATATATTTT. This chain uses TRBV5-1 with TRBJ1-3, with a weak D call TRBD1 (5 bases). The V end was cut by 4 bases, the J end by 8 bases, with 16 bases between. The CDR3 has 14 amino acids. The germline V gene encodes CDR1 SGHRS and CDR2 YFSETQ.

The chain uses TRBV5-4 and TRBJ2-7, with D perhaps TRBD1 or TRBD2 (5 bases each). CDR1 SGHNT and CDR2 YYREEE come from the germline V gene (reference sequence). The V end lost 4 bases, the J end lost 6 bases, and 20 bases lay between the germline ends. This CDR3 is built from 15 residues. CDR3: CASSGGPQSRREQYV. CDR3 nucleotide sequence: TGTGCCAGCAGCGGGGGACCTCAATCCCGTCGCGAGCAGTACGTC.

This chain uses TRBV12-3 or TRBV12-4 with TRBJ1-1; D remains unclear. The CDR3 extends over 12 amino acids. V was trimmed by 1 base and J by 1 base, leaving 1 base between them. CDR3 amino acids: CASSLGNTEAFF. Here the CDR3 DNA reads TGTGCCAGCAGTTTAGGGAACACTGAAGCTTTCTTT.

This rearrangement joins TRBV28 to TRBJ1-6; TRBD1 might be the D (5 bases). Germline V CDR1 and CDR2: MDHEN, SYDVKM. The V and J ends lost 6 bases and 0 bases respectively, with 9 bases between them. The CDR3 runs to 15 residues. The CDR3 protein is CASSEGSSYNSPLHF. The DNA for the CDR3 is TGTGCCAGCAGCGAGGGGAGCTCCTATAATTCACCCCTCCACTTT.

This sequence joins TRBV7-2 and TRBJ1-2; no clear D. This CDR3 comprises 15 residues. From germline, CDR1 is SGHTA and CDR2 FQGNSA. The germline V and J ends were trimmed by 1 base and 4 bases, with 13 bases remaining between them. The CDR3 DNA follows: TGTGCCAGCAGCTTAGGAGGGTTTGGAGGCTATGGCTACACCTTC. The encoded protein is CASSLGGFGGYGYTF.

The CDR3 bases are TGTGCCAGCAGCTTGGTCGTCGGCCCACCGAACACTGAAGCTTTCTTT. It is translated as CASSLVVGPPNTEAFF. This chain uses TRBV5-8 with TRBJ1-1; D unresolved. Germline V CDR1 and CDR2: SGHTS, YDEGEE. The CDR3 totals 16 residues. V gave up 0 bases and J gave up 1 base, with 13 bases separating them.

This chain joins TRBV15 and TRBJ2-3; 12 positions agree with TRBD2. The length of the CDR3 is 16 residues. Trimming took 8 bases from V and 0 from J; bases not matched to a gene: 6. Germline V gene lookup returns CDR1 LNHNV and CDR2 YYDKDF (reference sequence). The CDR3 region is CATRTSGDSSTDTQYF. CDR3 nucleotide sequence: TGTGCCACCCGGACTAGCGGGGATTCTAGCACAGATACGCAGTATTTT. Using reference TRBV15 and TRBJ2-3 for the parts outside the CDR3, the full variable domain is DAMVIQNPRYQVTQFGKPVTLSCSQTLNHNVMYWYQQKSSQAPKLLFHYYDKDFNNEADTPDNFQSRRPNTSFCFLDIRSPGLGDTAMYLCATRTSGDSSTDTQYFGPGTRLTVL.